The T cell receptor gamma chain under discussion was sequenced for a study of gamma delta lymphoproliferative disorders and STAT genes. 17 amino acids form the CDR3, both terminal residues included. Study-wide points: In whole-repertoire clustering, gamma separated patients from controls, unlike delta. Control T cells likely spanned varied maturation stages, whereas leukemic cells were skewed toward terminal effectors.

Sequencing used genomic DNA taken from PBMCs of patients and controls. By frequency in the sample, this clone is large (0.1 to 1%). Its antigen remains unknown. The DNA is left out, because the CDR3 cannot be placed on it with certainty; the CDR3 is given as TCRdb lists it. TCRdb reran clone calling via CATT on the multiplex PCR reads. Among around 850 gamma-chain clones listed, approximately 31% were seen once. The sequenced sample was blood. No J gene was assigned, while the V gene was called as TRGV11. TRGV11 has ORF status, its function being uncertain. This TCR derives from a human donor in good health. CDR3: CTTVPAGLGTRFYKKLF.